This T cell receptor beta chain was sequenced for a study of cytomegalovirus exposure and HLA in healthy donors. On this clone: Its matching antigen is unknown.

There are 13 residues in the CDR3. Trimming stripped 1 base from V and 8 bases from J, with 12 bases between. Germline V gene data show CDR1 as SGHNT and CDR2 as YYREEE (reference sequence). Study-level results: TCR sequences were mostly rare, though some public TCRs occurred in many donors. The study flagged about 160 TCR beta chains as cytomegalovirus-associated. Reports credit the classifier with highly specific, highly sensitive diagnosis of cytomegalovirus status.

This table comes from immunoSEQ multiplex PCR, and its TCRdb copy is limited to in-frame clones, with some not included. Counted here are 100,000 to 150,000 clones, roughly nine tenths occurring once; the ten biggest clones make up more than 0.95%. The chain is built from TRBV5-4 and TRBJ1-2; D gene unclear. The sequenced sample consisted of PBMCs. The TCR sequence derives from a young woman in good health and CMV-seronegative. The CDR3 spells CASSLNWGGGYTF. The CDR3 DNA reads TGTGCCAGCAGCTTGAACTGGGGAGGAGGCTACACCTTC.